The sequence of this T cell receptor (beta chain) was determined in a study of blood T cells in healthy people across ages (dated by TCRdb to the mid-2010s). Concerning the study at large: In model experiments, template switching captured about one uniquely barcoded TCR beta cDNA molecule for every two T cells. Using the same blood draw, the study looked at two additional independent replicas of 1 million unique cDNA reads for two donors, one aged 18 to 30 and the other aged 80 or older. The donors were split into four age groups: young (average about 15 years), middle-aged (more than 35), aged (more than 55) and long-lived (over 80). To avoid experimental bias, donors of different ages were distributed randomly across sequencing lanes. To track age-related changes in TCR beta repertoire diversity, the study relied on deep sequencing normalized with unique cDNA molecular identifiers. What the authors observed across the whole study: Observed TCR beta diversity correlated strongly with the percentage of naive T cells measured by flow cytometry. Estimates of total diversity based on one million sequenced T cells were regarded as lower bounds and as underestimates. Since profiling was done on bulk unsorted PBMCs, naive and antigen-experienced compartments could not be conclusively compared. Donor CMV infection status was unknown, potentially confounding age-related changes in expanded clonotypes. As age increased, observed TCR beta diversity per million T cells dropped in a roughly linear way, and a significant reduction was already evident by age roughly 36. The long-lived group showed more naive CD4+ T cells, fewer expanded clones and increased TCR diversity than the aged group, suggesting age selection.

The germline V gene gives CDR1 as SGDLS and CDR2 as YYNGEE. V loses 3 bases, J loses 3 bases, and the germline ends lie 12 bases apart. Including the terminal cysteine and phenylalanine, the CDR3 comprises 14 residues. Only the CDR3 part of the read is kept: 42 bases, read in frame from the first base. This clonotype has just a few counts. The antigen it recognizes is unknown. No base quality information exists; no much larger clone differs at one position. Systemically healthy Caucasian individuals from Russia, 35 to 50 in total and aged about 6 to 100 years, were included as donors. Around 10 milliliters of peripheral blood were collected from each donor into EDTA-treated Vacutainer tubes. PBMCs were isolated by Ficoll-Paque density-gradient centrifugation, with at least 7 million obtained per sample. Trizol reagent was used to extract total RNA from PBMCs, with at least 5.5 micrograms per sample. For every donor, flow cytometry on a PBMC aliquot measured the percentage of naive CD45RAhigh/CD27high T cells.

Library creation used 5' RACE. These reads were obtained on an Illumina HiSeq 2500. A second PCR of about 6 to 11 cycles was performed with a sample-barcoded 5' primer and a J-beta primer mix. A template-switch 5' adaptor carrying 12 random nucleotides introduced a unique molecular identifier onto each TCR beta cDNA molecule. At least 2.5 million CDR3-containing paired-end reads were obtained from each sample. First-strand cDNA synthesis was performed from all RNA using the Mint cDNA synthesis kit, with priming by a TRBC-specific oligonucleotide. Following uracil-DNA glycosylase treatment, a first 18-cycle PCR with universal primers M1SS and BC2_uni_R was performed on all cDNA. The study's processing was this. Each sample was normalized by randomly selecting 1 million high-quality reads, each carrying a distinct molecular identifier. Instead of being binned into consensus sequences, reads that shared molecular identifiers were thrown out. MiTCR, set to a Q25 quality threshold and the strictest error-elimination algorithm, was used for CDR3 identification, clonotype clustering and error correction. A nonparametric unseen species model with Euler transformation was used to estimate a lower bound on total TCR beta diversity. TCRdb passed the public sequencing reads through fastp at Q25 and MiXCR, retaining productive beta sequences. Under each unique CDR3 protein, matching rows form one entry showing the most common genes and DNA. TCRdb, not the authors, supplied the V and J calls. For this sample the table gives 1 million to 1.2 million distinct CDR3 sequences, of which around two fifths were detected only once. The top ten clones comprise roughly 14% of the sample.

The receptor was derived from a man aged 18 to 29 in good health. The sample taken for sequencing was blood. Here the chain combines TRBV9 and TRBJ1-2; there is no confident call for the D gene. The nucleotide sequence is TGTGCCAGCAGCGAACAAGCGGGCGACTATGGCTACACCTTC. It translates to CASSEQAGDYGYTF.